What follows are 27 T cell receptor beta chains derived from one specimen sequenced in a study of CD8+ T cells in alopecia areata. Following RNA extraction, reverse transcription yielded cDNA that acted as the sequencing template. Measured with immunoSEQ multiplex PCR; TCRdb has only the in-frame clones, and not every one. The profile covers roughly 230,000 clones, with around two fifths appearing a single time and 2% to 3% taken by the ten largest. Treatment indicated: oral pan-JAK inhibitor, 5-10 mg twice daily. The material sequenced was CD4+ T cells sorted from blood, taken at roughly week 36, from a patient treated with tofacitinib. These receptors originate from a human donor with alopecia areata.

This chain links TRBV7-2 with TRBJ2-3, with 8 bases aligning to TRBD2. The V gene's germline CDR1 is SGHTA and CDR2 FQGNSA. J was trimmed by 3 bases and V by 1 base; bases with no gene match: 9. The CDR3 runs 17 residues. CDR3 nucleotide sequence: TGTGCCAGCAGCTTAGTCGGGCTAGCGGGTGTTACAGATACGCAGTATTTT. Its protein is CASSLVGLAGVTDTQYF.

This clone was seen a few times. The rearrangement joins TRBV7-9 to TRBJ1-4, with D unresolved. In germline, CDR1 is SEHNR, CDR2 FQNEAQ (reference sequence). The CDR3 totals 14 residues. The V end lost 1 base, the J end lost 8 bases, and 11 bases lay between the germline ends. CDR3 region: CASSLGTAQEKLFF. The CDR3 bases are TGTGCCAGCAGCTTAGGGACTGCCCAAGAAAAACTGTTTTTT.

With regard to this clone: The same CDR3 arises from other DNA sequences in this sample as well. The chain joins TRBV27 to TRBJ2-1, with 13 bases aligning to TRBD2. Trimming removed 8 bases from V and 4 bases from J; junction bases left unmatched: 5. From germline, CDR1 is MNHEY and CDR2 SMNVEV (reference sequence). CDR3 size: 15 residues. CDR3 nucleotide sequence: TGTGCCAGCCGCACGGGACTAGCGGGATACAATGAGCAGTTCTTC. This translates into CASRTGLAGYNEQFF.

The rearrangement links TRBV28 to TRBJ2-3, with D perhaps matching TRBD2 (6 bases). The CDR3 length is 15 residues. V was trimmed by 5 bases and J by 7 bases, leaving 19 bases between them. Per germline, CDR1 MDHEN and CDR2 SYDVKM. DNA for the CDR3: TGTGCCAGCAGTCCCCTTCCCGGGAGCTCGAATACGCAGTATTTT. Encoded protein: CASSPLPGSSNTQYF.

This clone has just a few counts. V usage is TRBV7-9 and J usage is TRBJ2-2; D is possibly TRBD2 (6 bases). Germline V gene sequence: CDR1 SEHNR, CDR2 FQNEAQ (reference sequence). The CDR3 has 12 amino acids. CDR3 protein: CSPGEVTGELFF. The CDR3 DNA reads TGTTCTCCGGGAGAGGTGACCGGGGAGCTGTTTTTT.

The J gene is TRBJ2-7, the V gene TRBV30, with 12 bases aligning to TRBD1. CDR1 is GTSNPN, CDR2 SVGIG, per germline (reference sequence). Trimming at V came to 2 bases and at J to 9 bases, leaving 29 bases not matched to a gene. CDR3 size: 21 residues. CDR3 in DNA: TGTGCCTGGAGTCCCCCCCTCGGGTGGCTGGGACAGGGGGCAGGCTCGCGTGGGCAGTACTTC. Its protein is CAWSPPLGWLGQGAGSRGQYF.

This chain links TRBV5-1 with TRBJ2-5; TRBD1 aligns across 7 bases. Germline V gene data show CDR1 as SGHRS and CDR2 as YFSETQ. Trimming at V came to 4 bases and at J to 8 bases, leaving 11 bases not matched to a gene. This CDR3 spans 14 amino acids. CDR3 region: CASSVDRDQATQYF. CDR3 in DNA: TGCGCCAGCAGCGTAGACAGGGACCAAGCAACCCAGTACTTC. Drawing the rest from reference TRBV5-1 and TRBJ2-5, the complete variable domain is KAGVTQTPRYLIKTRGQQVTLSCSPISGHRSVSWYQQTPGQGLQFLFEYFSETQRNKGNFPGRFSGRQFSNSRSEMNVSTLELGDSALYLCASSVDRDQATQYFGPGTRLLVL.

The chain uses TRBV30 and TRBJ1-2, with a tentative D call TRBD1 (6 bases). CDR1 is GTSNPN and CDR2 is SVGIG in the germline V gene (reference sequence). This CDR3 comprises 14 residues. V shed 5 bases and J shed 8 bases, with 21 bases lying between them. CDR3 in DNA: TGTGCCTGGGGTACTCGTCTACAGGGCTCCGGCTACACCTTC. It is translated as CAWGTRLQGSGYTF.

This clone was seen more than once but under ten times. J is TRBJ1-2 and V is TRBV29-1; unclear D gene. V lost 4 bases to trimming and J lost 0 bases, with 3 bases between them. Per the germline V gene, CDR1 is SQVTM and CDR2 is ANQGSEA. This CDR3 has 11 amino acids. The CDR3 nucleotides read TGCAGCGTTGGAGCTAACTATGGCTACACCTTC. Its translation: CSVGANYGYTF.

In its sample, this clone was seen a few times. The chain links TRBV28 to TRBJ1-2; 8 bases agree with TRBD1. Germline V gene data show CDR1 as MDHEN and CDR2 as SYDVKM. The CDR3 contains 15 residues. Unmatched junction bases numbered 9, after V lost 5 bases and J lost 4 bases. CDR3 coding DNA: TGTGCCAGCAGTACGTCCGGGACAGGAAGCTATGGCTACACCTTC. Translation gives CASSTSGTGSYGYTF.

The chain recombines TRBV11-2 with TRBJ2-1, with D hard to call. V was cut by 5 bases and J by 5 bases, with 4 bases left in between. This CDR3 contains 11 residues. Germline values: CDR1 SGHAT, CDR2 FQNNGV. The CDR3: CASSPDNEQFF. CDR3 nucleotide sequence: TGTGCCAGCAGCCCCGACAATGAGCAGTTCTTC.

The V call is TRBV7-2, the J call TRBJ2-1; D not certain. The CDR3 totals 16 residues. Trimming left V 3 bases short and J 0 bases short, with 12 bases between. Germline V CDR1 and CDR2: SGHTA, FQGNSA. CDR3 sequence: CASSLLNSLSYNEQFF. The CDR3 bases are TGTGCCAGCAGCTTGTTAAACTCCCTCTCCTACAATGAGCAGTTCTTC.

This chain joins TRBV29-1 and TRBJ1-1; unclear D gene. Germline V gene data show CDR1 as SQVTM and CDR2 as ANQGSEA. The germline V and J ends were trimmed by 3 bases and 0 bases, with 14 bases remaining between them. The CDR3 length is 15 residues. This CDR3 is CSVEKAYGMNTEAFF. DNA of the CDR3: TGCAGCGTTGAGAAGGCGTACGGTATGAACACTGAAGCTTTCTTT.

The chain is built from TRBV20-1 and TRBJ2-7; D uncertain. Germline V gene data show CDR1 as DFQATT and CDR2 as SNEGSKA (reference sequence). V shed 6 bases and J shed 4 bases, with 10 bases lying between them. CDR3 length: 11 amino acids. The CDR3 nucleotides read TGCAGTGCCTCCGACACTTACGAGCAGTACTTC. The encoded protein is CSASDTYEQYF.

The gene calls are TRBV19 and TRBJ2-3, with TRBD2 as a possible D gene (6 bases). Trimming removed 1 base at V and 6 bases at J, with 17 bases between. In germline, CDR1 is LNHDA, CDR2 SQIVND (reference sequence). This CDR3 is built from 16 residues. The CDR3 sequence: CASSIVTGLIQDTQYF. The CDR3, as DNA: TGTGCCAGTAGTATAGTCACGGGACTCATTCAGGATACGCAGTATTTT.

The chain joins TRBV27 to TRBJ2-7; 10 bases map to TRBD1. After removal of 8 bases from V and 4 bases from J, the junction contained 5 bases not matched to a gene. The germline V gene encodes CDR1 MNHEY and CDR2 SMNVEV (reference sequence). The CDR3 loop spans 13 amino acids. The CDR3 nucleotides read TGTGCCAGCCACGGACAGGGGGTATACGAGCAGTACTTC. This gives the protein CASHGQGVYEQYF.

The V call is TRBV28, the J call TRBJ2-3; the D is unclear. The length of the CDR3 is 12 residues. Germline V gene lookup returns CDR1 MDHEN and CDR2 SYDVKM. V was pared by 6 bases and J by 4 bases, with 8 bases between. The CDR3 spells CASSEDPDTQYF. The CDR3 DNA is TGTGCCAGCAGCGAAGATCCAGATACGCAGTATTTT.

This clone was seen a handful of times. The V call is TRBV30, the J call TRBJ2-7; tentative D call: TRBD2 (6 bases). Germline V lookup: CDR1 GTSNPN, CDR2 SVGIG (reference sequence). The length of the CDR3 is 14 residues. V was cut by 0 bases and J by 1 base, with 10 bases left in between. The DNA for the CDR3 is TGTGCCTGGAGTGTTGGGGGGTTATCCTACGAGCAGTACTTC. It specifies CAWSVGGLSYEQYF.

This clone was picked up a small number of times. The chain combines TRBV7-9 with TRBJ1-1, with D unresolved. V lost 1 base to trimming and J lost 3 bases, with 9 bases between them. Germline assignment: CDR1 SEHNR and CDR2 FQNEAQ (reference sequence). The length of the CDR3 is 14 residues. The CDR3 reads CASSLVRGDTEAFF. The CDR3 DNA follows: TGTGCCAGCAGCTTAGTTCGGGGTGACACTGAAGCTTTCTTT.

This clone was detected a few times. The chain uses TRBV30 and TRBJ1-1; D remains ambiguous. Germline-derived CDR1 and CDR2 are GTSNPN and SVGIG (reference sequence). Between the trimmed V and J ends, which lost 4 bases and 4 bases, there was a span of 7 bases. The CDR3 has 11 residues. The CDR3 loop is CAWNDGTEAFF. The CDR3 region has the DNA TGTGCCTGGAACGACGGCACTGAAGCTTTCTTT.

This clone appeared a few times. CDR3 region: CASNENRRTEAFF. In DNA form, the CDR3 reads TGTGCCAGCAACGAGAACCGCCGCACTGAAGCTTTCTTT. J is TRBJ1-1 and V is TRBV2; D gene uncertain. This CDR3 comprises 13 residues. Germline CDR1 is SNHLY and CDR2 is FYNNEI. The V end lost 7 bases, the J end lost 4 bases, and 13 bases lay between the germline ends.

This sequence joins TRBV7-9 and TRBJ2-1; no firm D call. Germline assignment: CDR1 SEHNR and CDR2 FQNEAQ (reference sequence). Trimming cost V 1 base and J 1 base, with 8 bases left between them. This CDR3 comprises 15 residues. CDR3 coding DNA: TGTGCCAGCAGCTTAGTGCGGCAATCCTACAATGAGCAGTTCTTC. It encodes CASSLVRQSYNEQFF.

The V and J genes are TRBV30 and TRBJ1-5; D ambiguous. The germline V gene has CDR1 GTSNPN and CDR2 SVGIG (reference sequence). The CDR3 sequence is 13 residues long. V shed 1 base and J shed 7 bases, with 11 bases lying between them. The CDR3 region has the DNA TGTGCCTGGAGTGGAGGAACGGAACAGCCCCAGCATTTT. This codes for CAWSGGTEQPQHF.

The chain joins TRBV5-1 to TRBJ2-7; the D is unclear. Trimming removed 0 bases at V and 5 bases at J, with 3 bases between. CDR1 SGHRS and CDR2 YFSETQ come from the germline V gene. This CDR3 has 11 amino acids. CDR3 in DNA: TGCGCCAGCAGCTTGGAGCACGAGCAGTACTTC. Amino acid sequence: CASSLEHEQYF.

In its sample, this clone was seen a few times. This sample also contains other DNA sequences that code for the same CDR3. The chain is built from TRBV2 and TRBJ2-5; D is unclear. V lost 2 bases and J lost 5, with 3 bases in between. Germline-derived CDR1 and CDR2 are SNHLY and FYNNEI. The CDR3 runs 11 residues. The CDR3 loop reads CASSERETQYF. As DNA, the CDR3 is TGTGCCAGCAGTGAACGGGAGACCCAGTACTTC.

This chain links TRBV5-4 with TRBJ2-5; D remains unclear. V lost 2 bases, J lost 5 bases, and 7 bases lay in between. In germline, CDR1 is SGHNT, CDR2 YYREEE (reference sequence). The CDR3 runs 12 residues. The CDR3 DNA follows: TGTGCCAGCAGCTTTACAGAGGAGACCCAGTACTTC. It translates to CASSFTEETQYF.

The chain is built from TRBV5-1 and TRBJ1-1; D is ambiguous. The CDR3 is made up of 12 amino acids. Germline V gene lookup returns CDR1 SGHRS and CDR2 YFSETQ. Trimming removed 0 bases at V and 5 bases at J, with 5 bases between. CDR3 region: CASSLGRTEAFF. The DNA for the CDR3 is TGCGCCAGCAGCTTGGGTCGGACTGAAGCTTTCTTT.